The entry below describes one T cell receptor (beta chain). The antigen it recognizes is unknown. A single base separates this from a much larger clone, so it may be a read error. The data derive from a study of CD8+CD57+ T cells in acquired aplastic anemia (dated by TCRdb to 2016 to 2019). Study-level background: On average, sorted CD4+ and CD8+ cells yielded 3.2 ug of extracted DNA, with a range of about 0.18 to 27.4 ug. A CD8+CD57+ expansion meant a frequency higher than the mean frequency seen in healthy subjects. Overall study results and their limits: Approximately 31 CD8+ CDR3 sequences were found in both patients and controls but appeared to be highly expressed in patients and within the immunodominant clones of the patients. Between patients and healthy controls, no significant difference in CD8+ Simpson's diversity was found (P=0.060).

Taken from cysteine to phenylalanine, the CDR3 has 13 residues. Here the CDR3 DNA is all that survives: 39 bases in frame from base 1. The germline V gene supplies CDR1 SGHTA and CDR2 FQGTGA. Flow cytometry had shown CD8+CD57+ cell expansion in the patients selected for sequencing. Severe acquired aplastic anemia was diagnosed in all patients according to International Study of Aplastic Anemia and Agranulocytosis and Camitta criteria. At the time blood was sampled, none of the patients had received any therapy. TCR repertoires of sorted CD4+ and CD8+ blood T cells from severe aplastic anemia patients and healthy subjects were deep-sequenced in the study. Patients were enrolled in the USA under clinicaltrials.gov protocols 00001620, 01623167, 00001397, 00071045, 00081523 and 00961064. Ficoll-Paque density gradient centrifugation was used to isolate peripheral blood mononuclear cells. Before DNA extraction, CD4+ and CD8+ T cells were sorted with FACS or magnetic beads.

Profiling of TCR beta VDJ combinations and CDR3 sequences used genomic DNA as the template. An Illumina HiSeq 2000 was used for TCR repertoire sequencing. The authors' analysis ran thus. TRBV/TRBJ rearrangement plots, CDR3 size and DJ length profiles, and Simpson's diversity index were used to assess repertoires. Whichever DNA sequence was most abundant in the deep sequencing data was defined as the immunodominant clone. CDR3 amino acid sequences were checked for sharing across subjects and were also compared against the VDJdb database and published repertoires. TCRdb reanalyzed the raw reads on its own, using fastp at Q25 for trimming and MiXCR for clone calling, and kept in-frame beta chains. Here each entry gathers all rows of one CDR3 protein and keeps the most common genes and DNA. For this entry, the V and J calls and clone size follow TCRdb and not the study's own pipeline. The sample data list some 180,000 distinct CDR3 sequences, and about 50% of these were observed just once. The ten largest account for roughly 13% of the sample.

The source of this sequence is a human donor with aplastic anemia. The sequence joins TRBV7-3 to TRBJ2-3; the D gene cannot be resolved beyond TRBD1 or TRBD2, each matching 5 bases. Material: sorted CD4+, CD8+, or CD8+CD57+ T cells (not recorded which) from PBMCs. The encoded CDR3 is CAGSLGPQDSQYF. The DNA sequence follows: TGTGCCGGCAGCTTAGGTCCACAGGACTCGCAGTATTTT. Outside the CDR3, residues come from the reference TRBV7-3 and TRBJ2-3 proteins, so the full variable domain is: GAGVSQTPSNKVTEKGKYVELRCDPISGHTALYWYRQSLGQGPEFLIYFQGTGAADDSGLPNDRFFAVRPEGSVSTLKIQRTERGDSAVYLCAGSLGPQDSQYFGPGTRLTVL.